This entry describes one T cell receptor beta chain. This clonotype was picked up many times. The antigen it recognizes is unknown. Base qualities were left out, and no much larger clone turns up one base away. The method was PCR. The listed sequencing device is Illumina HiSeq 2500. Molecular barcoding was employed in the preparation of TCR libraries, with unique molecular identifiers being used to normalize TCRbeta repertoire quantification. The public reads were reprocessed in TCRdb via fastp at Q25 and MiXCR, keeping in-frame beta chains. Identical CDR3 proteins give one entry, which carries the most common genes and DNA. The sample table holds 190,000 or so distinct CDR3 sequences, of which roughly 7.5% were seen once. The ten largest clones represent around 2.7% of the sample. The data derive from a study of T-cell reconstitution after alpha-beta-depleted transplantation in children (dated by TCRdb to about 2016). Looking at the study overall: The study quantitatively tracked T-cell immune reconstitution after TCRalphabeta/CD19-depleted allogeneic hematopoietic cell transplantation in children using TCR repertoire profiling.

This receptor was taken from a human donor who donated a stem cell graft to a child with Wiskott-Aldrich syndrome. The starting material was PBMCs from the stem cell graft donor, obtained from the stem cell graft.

The CDR3 loop reads CATSDLRDRGMNEQFF. The sequenced DNA: TGTGCCACCAGTGACCTCCGGGACAGGGGCATGAATGAGCAGTTCTTC. The sequence joins TRBV24-1 to TRBJ2-1, with 10 bases matching TRBD1. Including the terminal cysteine and phenylalanine, the CDR3 comprises 16 residues. The only DNA kept is the CDR3, 48 bases in frame from the first base. Sequences KGHDR (CDR1) and SFDVKD (CDR2) are obtained from the germline V gene. V has 4 bases trimmed and J has 7 bases trimmed; junction bases matching no gene number 9.